A single sample gave rise to the 31 T cell receptor beta chains below, sequenced in a study of blood T cells in healthy people across ages. PCR was performed a second time for about 6 to 12 cycles using a sample-barcoded 5' primer and a J-beta primer mix. TCRdb reanalysed the 5' RACE reads using MiXCR and keeps one entry per CDR3 protein. The table has some 700,000 distinct CDR3 sequences, more than 40% seen once. The sample comprised blood. The receptor set was obtained from a woman aged 60-75 years in good health.

In this sample, this clonotype turned up a few times. One end of the junction fails to match germline, which may point to a read error. This chain uses TRBV3-1 with TRBJ2-5, with 7 bases fitting TRBD2. The germline CDR1 and CDR2 sequences are LGHDT and YNNKEL (reference sequence). CDR3 length: 14 residues. DNA of the CDR3: TGTGCCTGCAGCCAAGACGGGGGGCAAGAGACCCAGTACTTC. It is translated as CACSQDGGQETQYF.

The J gene is TRBJ1-5, the V gene TRBV7-8, with a tentative D call TRBD1 (5 bases). Per germline, CDR1 SGHVS and CDR2 FQNEAQ. The V end lost 0 bases, the J end lost 1 base, and 10 bases lay between the germline ends. The CDR3 extends over 16 amino acids. CDR3 nucleotides: TGTGCCAGCAGCTTAGCTTACCAGGGAAGCAATCAGCCCCAGCATTTT. It specifies CASSLAYQGSNQPQHF.

This chain uses TRBV6-5 with TRBJ2-7; tentatively, D is TRBD1 (5 bases). Germline loops: CDR1 MNHEY, CDR2 SVGAGI. The length of the CDR3 is 13 residues. V gave up 7 bases and J gave up 0 bases, with 10 bases separating them. The CDR3 region is CASNPQGSYEQYF. The CDR3 DNA reads as TGTGCCAGCAACCCTCAGGGCTCCTACGAGCAGTACTTC.

This clonotype was seen a single time. A read error may explain this, as a much larger clone is one base away. The chain carries TRBV3-1 and TRBJ2-3, with D perhaps matching TRBD2 (6 bases). The V end was cut by 8 bases, the J end by 2 bases, with 14 bases between. CDR3 length equals 14 residues. Looked up from germline, CDR1 is LGHDT and CDR2 is YNNKEL (reference sequence). The CDR3 loop reads CASGGGILTDTQYF. In DNA form, the CDR3 reads TGTGCCAGCGGCGGCGGGATCCTCACAGATACGCAGTATTTT.

This clonotype was found many times. This chain connects TRBV12-3 or TRBV12-4 to TRBJ2-5; D gene ambiguous. Trimming stripped 6 bases from V and 3 bases from J, with 8 bases between. The CDR3 consists of 12 residues. In DNA, the CDR3 is TGTGCCAGCAGGCGACTCGAAGAGACCCAGTACTTC. Translation gives CASRRLEETQYF.

About this clonotype: A much larger clonotype is one base distant, so this may be a read error. The chain combines TRBV4-1 with TRBJ2-1; TRBD2 aligns across 8 bases. The CDR3 sequence is 15 residues long. Germline loops: CDR1 MGHRA, CDR2 YSYEKL. J was trimmed by 5 bases and V by 1 base; bases with no gene match: 4. CDR3 DNA sequence: TGCGCCAGCAGCCAAGGTAGCGGGGCCAACAATGAGCAGTTCTTC. It translates to CASSQGSGANNEQFF.

The rearrangement uses TRBV4-3 and TRBJ2-1; 7 bases are shared with TRBD2. Germline-derived CDR1 and CDR2 are LGHNA and YSLEER. Trimming took 4 bases from V and 15 from J; bases not matched to a gene: 12. The CDR3 totals 13 residues. CDR3 in amino acids: CASSRNPGAGLFF. CDR3 nucleotides: TGCGCCAGCAGCCGCAATCCAGGAGCGGGACTGTTCTTC.

In its sample, this clonotype was seen many times. The rearrangement links TRBV5-5 to TRBJ2-7, with 8 positions matching TRBD1. The CDR3 extends over 14 amino acids. In germline, CDR1 is SGHKS, CDR2 YYEKEE (reference sequence). The V and J ends lost 5 bases and 2 bases, in that order; junction bases with no gene match: 6. The CDR3 region is CASRPTGVTYEQYF. The CDR3 region has the DNA TGTGCCAGCAGACCGACAGGGGTAACCTACGAGCAGTACTTC.

The chain combines TRBV20-1 with TRBJ2-7, with TRBD2 matching 7 bases. The CDR3 runs 14 residues. CDR1 and CDR2 from the germline V gene are DFQATT and SNEGSKA (reference sequence). After removal of 7 bases from V and 0 bases from J, the junction contained 9 bases not matched to a gene. CDR3 sequence: CSGWTSGGSYEQYF. The CDR3 DNA reads TGCAGTGGTTGGACTAGTGGGGGCTCCTACGAGCAGTACTTC.

The genes are TRBV13 and TRBJ1-4; 10 nucleotides match TRBD1. There are 14 residues in the CDR3. CDR1 and CDR2 from the germline V gene are PRHDT and FYEKMQ (reference sequence). V dropped 3 bases and J dropped 7; count of bases not matched to a gene: 2. This CDR3 reads CASSLGQGSEKLFF. CDR3 bases: TGTGCCAGCAGCTTGGGACAGGGGTCTGAAAAACTGTTTTTT.

The rearrangement links TRBV10-3 to TRBJ1-2; the D gene is possibly TRBD1 (6 bases). Deletions cut 0 bases from V and 6 bases from J, with 20 bases between. Per the germline V gene, CDR1 is ENHRY and CDR2 is SYGVKD. This CDR3 region has 17 residues. The CDR3: CAISESRTDRGEDGYTF. CDR3 DNA sequence: TGTGCCATCAGTGAGTCGAGGACAGATAGGGGGGAAGATGGCTACACCTTC.

A remark on this clonotype: A much more abundant neighbour one base away suggests this may be a read error. The genes are TRBV4-3 and TRBJ2-1; possibly TRBD2 for D (5 bases). V gave up 0 bases and J gave up 3 bases, with 12 bases separating them. In germline, CDR1 is LGHNA, CDR2 YSLEER. The CDR3 totals 16 residues. DNA of the CDR3: TGCGCCAGCAGCCAAGATCGGGGTCTGGTCTACAATGAGCAGTTCTTC. It codes for CASSQDRGLVYNEQFF.

The table lists this clonotype with many counts. The J gene is TRBJ2-1, the V gene TRBV2, with TRBD2 matching over 7 bases. V shed 7 bases, J shed 10 bases, and the junction held 10 bases outside the gene matches. This CDR3 is 13 amino acids long. Germline V gives CDR1 SNHLY, CDR2 FYNNEI. CDR3 region: CASTEPTSVEQFF. DNA of the CDR3: TGTGCCAGCACCGAGCCAACTAGCGTGGAGCAGTTCTTC.

The chain couples TRBV18 to TRBJ2-3; 9 bases are a match to TRBD1. J gave up 3 bases and V 3 bases, and 13 bases lay outside the gene matches. CDR3 length: 18 residues. Germline CDR1 reads KGHSH; CDR2 reads LQKENI. This chain's CDR3 is CASSPKTQRDRATDTQYF. CDR3 sequence (DNA): TGTGCCAGCTCACCCAAAACGCAAAGGGACAGGGCTACAGATACGCAGTATTTT.

The rearrangement uses TRBV20-1 and TRBJ2-5; D is undetermined. The DNA end is a closer match to TRBJ2-7, so the J assignment may be wrong. The CDR3 has 15 residues. Germline CDR1 DFQATT, CDR2 SNEGSKA (reference sequence). CDR3 region: CSAPTTDGVRYEQYF. The DNA of the CDR3 is TGCAGTGCCCCCACCACGGATGGCGTCCGGTACGAGCAGTACTTC.

The chain couples TRBV11-2 to TRBJ2-7; D call uncertain. V shed 2 bases and J shed 3 bases, with 8 bases lying between them. The CDR3 covers 13 residues. CDR1 and CDR2 (germline): SGHAT, FQNNGV. For the CDR3, the DNA is TGTGCCAGCAGCTTAAGACTTGACTACGAGCAGTACTTC. Its translation: CASSLRLDYEQYF. The full variable domain, completed using reference TRBV11-2 and TRBJ2-7, is EAGVAQSPRYKIIEKRQSVAFWCNPISGHATLYWYQQILGQGPKLLIQFQNNGVVDDSQLPKDRFSAERLKGVDSTLKIQPAKLEDSAVYLCASSLRLDYEQYFGPGTRLTVT.

This clonotype was seen a few times. V gene TRBV20-1 combines with J gene TRBJ1-6; D might be TRBD1 (5 bases). The germline V gene has CDR1 DFQATT and CDR2 SNEGSKA (reference sequence). V lost 0 bases, J lost 13 bases, and 10 bases lay in between. This CDR3 contains 12 residues. CDR3 DNA sequence: TGCAGTGCTAGAGATTCCCGGGGGCCCCTCCACTTT. Residues: CSARDSRGPLHF.

This clonotype turned up a few times. The chain combines TRBV24-1 with TRBJ2-3; 10 bases are shared with TRBD1. J gave up 6 bases and V 4 bases, and 6 bases lay outside the gene matches. This CDR3 comprises 15 residues. CDR1 and CDR2 (germline): KGHDR, SFDVKD. CDR3 nucleotide sequence: TGTGCCACCAGTGACCCGGGACAGGGGAAGGATACGCAGTATTTT. Translated, it gives CATSDPGQGKDTQYF.

This clonotype was found once. The chain links TRBV3-1 to TRBJ2-1, with 7 bases aligning to TRBD2. CDR1 is LGHDT and CDR2 is YNNKEL in the germline V gene (reference sequence). V shed 1 base and J 6 bases; nucleotides not matched to a gene: 6. The CDR3 is 15 amino acids. The CDR3 DNA sequence: TGTGCCAGCAGCCAAGGGGCTAGCGGAATCAATGAGCAGTTCTTC. This codes for CASSQGASGINEQFF.

The chain carries TRBV6-1 and TRBJ2-7; 10 bases fit TRBD2. The CDR3 loop spans 15 amino acids. CDR1 is MNHNS and CDR2 is SASEGT in the germline V gene. Trimming took 7 bases from V and 2 from J; bases not matched to a gene: 8. CDR3 region: CASTGGLAGAYEQYF. The CDR3 region has the DNA TGTGCCAGCACTGGGGGGCTAGCGGGAGCCTACGAGCAGTACTTC.

The chain uses TRBV2 and TRBJ2-3; tentative D call: TRBD2 (5 bases). The germline CDR1 and CDR2 sequences are SNHLY and FYNNEI. This CDR3 is built from 13 residues. V lost 11 bases, J lost 2 bases, and 14 bases lay in between. The CDR3: CAEGSGFTDTQYF. The CDR3 nucleotides are TGTGCCGAGGGCAGCGGTTTCACAGATACGCAGTATTTT.

V and J are TRBV20-1 and TRBJ2-1; 10 positions match TRBD2. There are 14 residues in the CDR3. Germline V gene data show CDR1 as DFQATT and CDR2 as SNEGSKA (reference sequence). V lost 1 base to trimming and J lost 12 bases; unmatched junction nucleotides: 9. The CDR3 region is CSARGGLAGAGQFF. DNA for the CDR3: TGCAGTGCTAGAGGAGGTCTAGCGGGGGCCGGGCAGTTCTTC.

This clonotype was counted a few times. This chain links TRBV7-9 with TRBJ2-3; the match to TRBD1 covers 12 bases. Germline V lookup: CDR1 SEHNR, CDR2 FQNEAQ (reference sequence). Trimming at V came to 5 bases and at J to 6 bases, leaving 6 bases not matched to a gene. CDR3 length: 15 residues. Here the CDR3 reads CASSRGQGAEDTQYF. CDR3 nucleotides: TGTGCCAGCAGCAGGGGACAGGGGGCCGAGGATACGCAGTATTTT.

The genes are TRBV3-1 and TRBJ2-1; 10 bases fit TRBD2. The J call could be wrong; TRBJ2-7 is a better fit for the DNA end. The CDR3 contains 16 residues. The V gene's germline CDR1 is LGHDT and CDR2 YNNKEL (reference sequence). The CDR3 is CASNERGGSSYNEQYF. CDR3 nucleotide sequence: TGTGCCAGCAACGAGCGGGGGGGAAGCTCCTACAATGAGCAGTACTTC.

This chain uses TRBV20-1 with TRBJ1-4; maybe TRBD1 (5 bases). Trimming cost V 2 bases and J 4 bases, with 11 bases left between them. The CDR3 sequence is 14 residues long. Germline CDR1 is DFQATT and CDR2 is SNEGSKA (reference sequence). CDR3 sequence reads: CSARPQGVNEKLFF. The CDR3 region has the DNA TGCAGTGCTAGACCTCAGGGAGTTAATGAAAAACTGTTTTTT.

The chain carries TRBV5-1 and TRBJ2-1; the D gene is possibly TRBD1 (5 bases). Trimming removed 0 bases at V and 13 bases at J, with 14 bases between. The CDR3 totals 13 residues. CDR1 and CDR2 (germline): SGHRS, YFSETQ. The CDR3 region has the DNA TGCGCCAGCAGCTTGGAAGGGGAAGAGACCCAGTTCTTC. It yields the protein CASSLEGEETQFF.

This clonotype has a handful of counts. The rearrangement uses TRBV25-1 and TRBJ1-2; TRBD1 matches at 7 bases. The V and J ends lost 6 bases and 4 bases, in that order; junction bases with no gene match: 5. Per germline, CDR1 MGHDK and CDR2 SYGVNS. The length of the CDR3 is 13 residues. The DNA for the CDR3 is TGTGCCAGCAGCGACAGGGTGAGCTATGGCTACACCTTC. Its protein is CASSDRVSYGYTF.

The chain couples TRBV9 to TRBJ2-6; 10 bases fit TRBD1. Germline V gives CDR1 SGDLS, CDR2 YYNGEE. Trimming at V came to 3 bases and at J to 1 base, leaving 10 bases not matched to a gene. CDR3 length: 19 residues. The chain's CDR3 is CASSGRVRDRGSGANVLTF. The DNA for the CDR3 is TGTGCCAGCAGCGGAAGGGTCCGGGACAGGGGATCTGGGGCCAACGTCCTGACTTTC.

CDR3 sequence: CALRADSNQPQHF. For the CDR3, the DNA is TGTGCTCTTCGGGCAGACAGCAATCAGCCCCAGCATTTT. The chain recombines TRBV28 with TRBJ1-5; no firm D call. Germline V lookup: CDR1 MDHEN, CDR2 SYDVKM. This CDR3 has 13 residues.

Regarding this clonotype: The junction and the germline gene differ at one end; a read error may be behind it. J is TRBJ1-5 and V is TRBV6-4; 10 nucleotides align to TRBD1. This CDR3 spans 15 amino acids. The germline gives CDR1 MRHNA, CDR2 SNTAGT. In nucleotides, the CDR3 is TGTGCCAGCAAACCCCGGGACAGGGGCAGTCAGCCCCGGCATTTT. The encoded protein is CASKPRDRGSQPRHF.

This clonotype has just one count. The V gene is TRBV5-4, the J gene TRBJ2-3, with D perhaps matching TRBD1 or TRBD2 (6 bases each). This CDR3 has 12 residues. Germline V CDR1 and CDR2: SGHNT, YYREEE (reference sequence). V was trimmed by 4 bases and J by 10 bases, leaving 13 bases between them. The CDR3 nucleotides are TGTGCCAGCAGCGTTAAACGGGGGCCGCAGTATTTT. Translating gives CASSVKRGPQYF.